This T cell receptor (beta chain) came from a study of post-analysis software for immune sequencing data. Regarding the study as a whole: Analysis by F measure revealed that same-batch samples clustered strongly together. Normalized Chao1 diversity was significantly lower in multiple sclerosis patients than in controls. TRBV5-6, TRBV5-1 and TRBV20-1 belonged to a set of five TRBV segments that were more frequent in patients than controls.

Carried by the TCR beta cDNA libraries were unique molecular identifiers. Some 500,000 cDNA molecules came from about 1 to 10 million T cells. TCRdb processed the PCR reads anew with MiXCR; each CDR3 protein has one entry. Found here are about 460,000 distinct CDR3 sequences, roughly 45% of them singletons; the top ten hold 12%. Germline V gene sequence: CDR1 DFQATT, CDR2 SNEGSKA (reference sequence). The V gene end was trimmed by 4 bases and the J gene end by 2 bases; junction bases not matched to a gene: 3. The CDR3 contains 13 residues. On this clonotype itself: Its cognate antigen is unknown.

The sequencing input was blood. The TCR was taken from a girl between 10 and 17 years old with multiple sclerosis. The genes are TRBV20-1 and TRBJ2-7, with TRBD2 matching 9 bases. The CDR3 protein is CSAKGTSPYEQYF. The DNA of the CDR3 is TGCAGTGCTAAAGGGACTAGCCCCTACGAGCAGTACTTC.